This TCR beta chain is drawn from a study of T cell responses to AZD1222 COVID-19 vaccine. Findings of the study overall: Reportedly, nearly half of unique spike TCRs recognized epitopes outside B.1.351/B.1.1.7 mutations.

Germline V CDR1 and CDR2: LGHNA, YNFKEQ. This CDR3 is built from 15 residues. The V gene lost 0 bases and the J gene lost 5 bases, with 13 bases spanning the gap. Profiling relied on immunoSEQ multiplex PCR, and the TCRdb table lists in-frame clones only, not all of them. The sample includes about 140,000 clones, approximately 89% of them seen just once. Concerning this clone itself: What it binds is not known.

The sample consisted of peripheral blood, taken 28 days after the second AZD1222 dose. The rearrangement links TRBV4-2 to TRBJ1-1; D gene unclear. The origin of this receptor is an adult who received the AZD1222 COVID-19 vaccine. The CDR3 is CASSQDENSQTEAFF. In nucleotides, the CDR3 is TGTGCCAGCAGCCAAGATGAAAACAGCCAAACTGAAGCTTTCTTT.